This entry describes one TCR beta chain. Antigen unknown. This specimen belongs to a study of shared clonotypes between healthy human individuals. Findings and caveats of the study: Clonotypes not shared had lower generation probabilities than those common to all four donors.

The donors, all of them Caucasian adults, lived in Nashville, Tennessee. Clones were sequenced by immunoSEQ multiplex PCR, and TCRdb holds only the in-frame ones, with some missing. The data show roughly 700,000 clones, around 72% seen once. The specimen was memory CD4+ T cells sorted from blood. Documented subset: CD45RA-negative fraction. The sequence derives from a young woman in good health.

The CDR3 sequence is CASSSPAGGKDYEQYF. The DNA for the CDR3 is TGTGCCAGCAGCTCCCCTGCAGGGGGCAAAGACTACGAGCAGTACTTC. The chain uses TRBV7-9 and TRBJ2-7, with 8 bases lining up with TRBD1. V lost 4 bases to trimming and J lost 3 bases; unmatched junction nucleotides: 11. Germline-derived CDR1 and CDR2 are SEHNR and FQNEAQ (reference sequence). This CDR3 is built from 16 residues.